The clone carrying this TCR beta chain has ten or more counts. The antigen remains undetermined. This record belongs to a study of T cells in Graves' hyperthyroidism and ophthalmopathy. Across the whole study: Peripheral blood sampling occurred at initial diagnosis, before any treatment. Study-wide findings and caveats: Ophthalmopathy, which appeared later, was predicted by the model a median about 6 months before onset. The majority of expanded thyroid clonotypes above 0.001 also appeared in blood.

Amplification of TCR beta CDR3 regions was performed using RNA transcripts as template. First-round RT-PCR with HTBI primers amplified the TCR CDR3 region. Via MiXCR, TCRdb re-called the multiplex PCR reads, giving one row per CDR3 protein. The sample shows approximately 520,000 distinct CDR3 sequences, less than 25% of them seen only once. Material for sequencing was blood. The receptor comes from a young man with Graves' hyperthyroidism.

CDR3 DNA: TGCAGTGCTAGAGGACAGGGCGGCTACACCTTC. Protein product: CSARGQGGYTF. The J gene is TRBJ1-2, the V gene TRBV20-1, with TRBD1 identical over 7 bases. Germline V gives CDR1 DFQATT, CDR2 SNEGSKA (reference sequence). The CDR3 spans 11 residues. The ends lost 1 base at V and 8 bases at J; junction bases unmatched: 1.